This T cell receptor (beta chain) was captured by sequencing in a study of blood T cell repertoires in COVID-19. As for the study in general: Samples of COVID-19 (acute and convalescent) were obtained from the United States, Italy and Spain.

Germline V lookup: CDR1 SGDLS, CDR2 YYNGEE. J was trimmed by 8 bases and V by 4 bases; bases with no gene match: 12. The CDR3 consists of 17 residues. Method: immunoSEQ multiplex PCR; TCRdb's copy keeps in-frame clones and lacks some. The data contain approximately 290,000 clones, roughly 88% of them seen just once; the ten biggest clones take up 3.5% to 5.5%. Cohorts were based on clinical histories the participants reported. Cohort 3 donors counted as recovered after two negative PCRs, clearance, or resolved symptoms. The chain is built from TRBV9 and TRBJ2-1; 13 nucleotides line up with TRBD2. Material for sequencing was PBMCs or T cells enriched from blood (not recorded which). The sequence came from a woman in her 30s who had recovered from COVID-19. The CDR3 bases are TGTGCCAGCAGCCTGACAGGACTAGCGGGAGCGCGGGATGAGCAGTTCTTC. Amino acid sequence: CASSLTGLAGARDEQFF.